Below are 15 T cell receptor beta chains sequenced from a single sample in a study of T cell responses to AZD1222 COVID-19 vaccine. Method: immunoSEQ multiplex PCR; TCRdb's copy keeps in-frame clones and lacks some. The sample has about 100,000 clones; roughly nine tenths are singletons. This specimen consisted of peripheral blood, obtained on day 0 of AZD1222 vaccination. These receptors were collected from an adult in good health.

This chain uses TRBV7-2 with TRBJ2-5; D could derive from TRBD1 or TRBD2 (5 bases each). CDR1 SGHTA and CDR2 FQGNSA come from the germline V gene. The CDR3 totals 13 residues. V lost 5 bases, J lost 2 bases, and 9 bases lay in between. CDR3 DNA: TGTGCCAGCAGCCGGGACCAGCAAGAGACCCAGTACTTC. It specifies CASSRDQQETQYF.

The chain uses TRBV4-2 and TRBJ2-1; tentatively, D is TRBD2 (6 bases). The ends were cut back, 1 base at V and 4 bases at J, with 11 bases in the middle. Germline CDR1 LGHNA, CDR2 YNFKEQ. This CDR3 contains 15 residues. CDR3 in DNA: TGTGCCAGCAGCCAAGGAAGCGGGCTTTACAATGAGCAGTTCTTC. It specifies CASSQGSGLYNEQFF.

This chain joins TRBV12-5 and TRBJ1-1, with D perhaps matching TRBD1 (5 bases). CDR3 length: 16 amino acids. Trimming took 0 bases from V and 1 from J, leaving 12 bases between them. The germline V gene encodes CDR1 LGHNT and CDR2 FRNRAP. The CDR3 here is CASGLVMGHTNTEAFF. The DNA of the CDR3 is TGTGCTAGTGGTTTGGTAATGGGGCATACGAACACTGAAGCTTTCTTT.

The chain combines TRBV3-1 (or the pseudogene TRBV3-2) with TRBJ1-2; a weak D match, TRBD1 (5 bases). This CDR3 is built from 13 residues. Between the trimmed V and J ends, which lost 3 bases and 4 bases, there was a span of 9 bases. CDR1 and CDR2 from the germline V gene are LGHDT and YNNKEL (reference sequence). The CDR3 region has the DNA TGTGCCAGCAGCCAGGGGGGGGTCTATGGCTACACCTTC. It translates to CASSQGGVYGYTF.

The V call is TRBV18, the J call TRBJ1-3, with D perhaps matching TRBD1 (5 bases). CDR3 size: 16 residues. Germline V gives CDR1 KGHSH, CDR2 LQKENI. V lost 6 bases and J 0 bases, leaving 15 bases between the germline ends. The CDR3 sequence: CASSPTGGSSGNTIYF. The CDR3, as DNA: TGTGCCAGCTCCCCCACCGGGGGAAGCTCTGGAAACACCATATATTTT.

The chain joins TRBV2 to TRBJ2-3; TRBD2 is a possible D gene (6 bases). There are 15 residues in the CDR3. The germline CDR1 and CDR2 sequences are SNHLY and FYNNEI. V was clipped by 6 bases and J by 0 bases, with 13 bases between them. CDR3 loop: CASSDSGLSTDTQYF. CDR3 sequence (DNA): TGTGCCAGCAGCGATAGCGGACTTAGCACAGATACGCAGTATTTT.

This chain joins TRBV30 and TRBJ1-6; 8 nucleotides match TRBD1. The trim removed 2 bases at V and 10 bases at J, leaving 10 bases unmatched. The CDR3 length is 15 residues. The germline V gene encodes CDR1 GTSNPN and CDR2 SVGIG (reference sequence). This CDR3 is CAWSYTGGSGSPLHF. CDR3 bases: TGTGCCTGGAGTTACACAGGGGGGTCGGGCTCACCCCTCCACTTT. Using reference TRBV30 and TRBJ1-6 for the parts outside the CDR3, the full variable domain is SQTIHQWPATLVQPVGSPLSLECTVEGTSNPNLYWYRQAAGRGLQLLFYSVGIGQISSEVPQNLSASRPQDRQFILSSKKLLLSDSGFYLCAWSYTGGSGSPLHFGNGTRLTVT.

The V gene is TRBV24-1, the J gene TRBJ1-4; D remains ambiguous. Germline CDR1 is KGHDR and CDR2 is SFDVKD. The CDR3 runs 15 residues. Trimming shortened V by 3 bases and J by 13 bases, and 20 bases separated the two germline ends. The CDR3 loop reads CATSDTGPLMKRLFF. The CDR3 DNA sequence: TGTGCCACCAGTGATACCGGGCCGCTAATGAAAAGACTGTTTTTT.

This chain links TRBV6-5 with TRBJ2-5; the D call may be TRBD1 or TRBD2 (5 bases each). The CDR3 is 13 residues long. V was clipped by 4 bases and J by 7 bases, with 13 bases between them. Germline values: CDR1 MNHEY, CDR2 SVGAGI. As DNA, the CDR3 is TGTGCCAGCAGTTCGGGACCGGGAAGGACCCAGTACTTC. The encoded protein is CASSSGPGRTQYF.

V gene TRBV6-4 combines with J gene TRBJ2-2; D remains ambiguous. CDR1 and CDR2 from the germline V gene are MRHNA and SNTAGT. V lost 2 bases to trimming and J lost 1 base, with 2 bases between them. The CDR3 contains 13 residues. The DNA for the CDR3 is TGTGCCAGCAGTGACGTGAACACCGGGGAGCTGTTTTTT. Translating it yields CASSDVNTGELFF.

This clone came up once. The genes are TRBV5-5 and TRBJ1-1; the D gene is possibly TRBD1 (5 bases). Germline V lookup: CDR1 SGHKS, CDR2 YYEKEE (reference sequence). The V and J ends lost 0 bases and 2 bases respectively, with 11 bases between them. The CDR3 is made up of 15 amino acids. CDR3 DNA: TGTGCCAGCAGCTTGGATGACAGCAGAAACACTGAAGCTTTCTTT. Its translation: CASSLDDSRNTEAFF. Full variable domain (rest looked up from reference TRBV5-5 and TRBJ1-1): DAGVTQSPTHLIKTRGQQVTLRCSPISGHKSVSWYQQVLGQGPQFIFQYYEKEERGRGNFPDRFSARQFPNYSSELNVNALLLGDSALYLCASSLDDSRNTEAFFGQGTRLTVV.

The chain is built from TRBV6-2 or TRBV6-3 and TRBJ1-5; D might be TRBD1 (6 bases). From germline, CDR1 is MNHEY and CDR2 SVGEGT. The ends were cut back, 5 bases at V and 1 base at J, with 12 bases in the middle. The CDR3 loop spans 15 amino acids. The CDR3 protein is CASSASGQSNQPQHF. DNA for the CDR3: TGTGCCAGCAGTGCCTCGGGACAAAGCAATCAGCCCCAGCATTTT.

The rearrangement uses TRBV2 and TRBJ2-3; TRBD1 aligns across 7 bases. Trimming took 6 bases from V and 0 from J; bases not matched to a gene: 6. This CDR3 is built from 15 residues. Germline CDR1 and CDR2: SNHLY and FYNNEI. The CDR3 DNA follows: TGTGCCAGCAGACTCCGGGACAGCAGCACAGATACGCAGTATTTT. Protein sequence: CASRLRDSSTDTQYF. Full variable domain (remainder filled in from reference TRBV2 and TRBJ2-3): EPEVTQTPSHQVTQMGQEVILRCVPISNHLYFYWYRQILGQKVEFLVSFYNNEISEKSEIFDDQFSVERPDGSNFTLKIRSTKLEDSAMYFCASRLRDSSTDTQYFGPGTRLTVL.

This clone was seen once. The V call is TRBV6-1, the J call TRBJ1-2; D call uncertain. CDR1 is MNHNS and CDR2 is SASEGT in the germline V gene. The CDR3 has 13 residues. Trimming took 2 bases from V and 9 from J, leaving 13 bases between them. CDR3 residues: CASSEREFRSYTF. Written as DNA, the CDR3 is TGTGCCAGCAGTGAAAGGGAATTTAGGAGCTACACCTTC.

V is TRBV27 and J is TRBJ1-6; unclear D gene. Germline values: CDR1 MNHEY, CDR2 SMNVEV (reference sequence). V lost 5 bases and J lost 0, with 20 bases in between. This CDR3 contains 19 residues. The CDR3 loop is CASSLERPTVTSYNSPLHF. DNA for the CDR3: TGTGCCAGCAGTCTCGAGAGACCAACAGTAACCTCCTATAATTCACCCCTCCACTTT.